The 13 T cell receptor beta chains reported below all come from one sample, sequenced in a study of cytomegalovirus exposure and HLA in healthy donors. The PCR had 60 Vbeta and 13 Jbeta primers. The assay was immunoSEQ multiplex PCR, and TCRdb's table has in-frame clones only and misses some. This table has about 150,000 clones, roughly 74% appearing once. The sequenced sample consisted of PBMCs. Source of these receptors: a man aged 18 to 30 in good health and CMV-seronegative.

The chain joins TRBV18 to TRBJ2-4; possibly TRBD1 for D (7 bases). The CDR3 is 15 residues long. In germline, CDR1 is KGHSH, CDR2 LQKENI. V lost 6 bases, J lost 3 bases, and 15 bases lay in between. The CDR3 loop is CASSPNQGGKNIQYF. CDR3 coding DNA: TGTGCCAGCTCCCCGAACCAGGGGGGCAAAAACATTCAGTACTTC.

The chain carries TRBV7-9 and TRBJ2-3, with a possible D match to TRBD1 (6 bases). CDR3 size: 14 residues. CDR1 SEHNR and CDR2 FQNEAQ come from the germline V gene (reference sequence). V lost 8 bases to trimming and J lost 0 bases, with 12 bases between them. The CDR3, as DNA: TGTGCCAGCGTCCGGGACATTAGCACAGATACGCAGTATTTT. It yields the protein CASVRDISTDTQYF.

The chain uses TRBV6-5 and TRBJ2-5, with D perhaps matching TRBD1 (6 bases). Deletions cut 4 bases from V and 0 bases from J, with 12 bases between. Germline CDR1 and CDR2: MNHEY and SVGAGI. The CDR3 loop spans 15 amino acids. The CDR3 bases are TGTGCCAGCAGTTTACGTGGGACACACCAAGAGACCCAGTACTTC. Translated, it gives CASSLRGTHQETQYF.

This clone occurred a few times. The genes are TRBV23-1 and TRBJ1-5; 10 bases are a match to TRBD1. Being an ORF, TRBV23-1 has a function that is uncertain. V lost 0 bases, J lost 7 bases, and 12 bases stayed unmatched. This CDR3 comprises 18 residues. CDR3 nucleotides: TGCGCCAGCAGTCAATCTCACCCCCGGGACAGGGGAGCGCAGCCCCAGCATTTT. As protein: CASSQSHPRDRGAQPQHF.

The chain carries TRBV5-4 and TRBJ1-3, with D maybe TRBD1 (5 bases). Trimming stripped 0 bases from V and 4 bases from J, with 5 bases between. CDR1 and CDR2 (germline): SGHNT, YYREEE (reference sequence). This CDR3 has 13 amino acids. As DNA, the CDR3 is TGTGCCAGCAGCTTGGGACAGGGAAACACCATATATTTT. Protein sequence: CASSLGQGNTIYF.

The chain recombines TRBV6-5 with TRBJ2-3; weak D call: TRBD2 (6 bases). Trimming took 6 bases from V and 4 from J, leaving 11 bases between them. Germline CDR1 and CDR2: MNHEY and SVGAGI. This CDR3 has 13 residues. CDR3 region: CASRASVPDTQYF. CDR3 bases: TGTGCCAGCAGAGCTAGCGTTCCAGATACGCAGTATTTT.

This chain connects TRBV19 to TRBJ1-1; TRBD1 aligns across 7 bases. Germline V lookup: CDR1 LNHDA, CDR2 SQIVND (reference sequence). The trim removed 2 bases at V and 1 base at J, leaving 7 bases unmatched. This CDR3 has 16 amino acids. CDR3 bases: TGTGCCAGTAGTATAAACACAGGGGCTAGGAACACTGAAGCTTTCTTT. Translation gives CASSINTGARNTEAFF.

The V and J genes are TRBV4-1 and TRBJ2-2, with a weak D call TRBD2 (5 bases). Trimming cost V 1 base and J 0 bases, with 9 bases left between them. This CDR3 contains 16 residues. In germline, CDR1 is MGHRA, CDR2 YSYEKL. Here the CDR3 reads CASSQGTAANTGELFF. CDR3 bases: TGCGCCAGCAGCCAAGGGACTGCCGCGAACACCGGGGAGCTGTTTTTT.

The chain is built from TRBV5-4 and TRBJ2-3, with a weak D call TRBD2 (5 bases). V shed 4 bases and J shed 3 bases, with 12 bases lying between them. CDR1 is SGHNT, CDR2 YYREEE, per germline (reference sequence). The CDR3 is made up of 14 amino acids. The CDR3 nucleotides read TGTGCCAGCAGCCTACTAGAATATACAGATACGCAGTATTTT. Translation: CASSLLEYTDTQYF.

CDR3: CASSLSYGYTF. The CDR3 DNA sequence: TGCGCCAGCAGCTTGTCTTATGGCTACACCTTC. This rearrangement joins TRBV5-1 to TRBJ1-2; no reliable D call. V was shortened by 1 base and J by 5 bases, with 3 bases between the two germline ends. The CDR3 consists of 11 residues. Germline CDR1 SGHRS, CDR2 YFSETQ.

This clone was recorded only once. In DNA, the CDR3 is TGTGCCAGCAGTTTAACCGCCTTCGGGGAGGAGACCCAGTACTTC. This codes for CASSLTAFGEETQYF. The chain is built from TRBV27 and TRBJ2-5; a possible D gene is TRBD2 (5 bases). In germline, CDR1 is MNHEY, CDR2 SMNVEV (reference sequence). This CDR3 has 15 residues. V lost 2 bases and J 5 bases, leaving 15 bases between the germline ends.

This chain uses TRBV5-1 with TRBJ2-3, with 11 bases identical to TRBD1. Losses at the gene ends were 0 bases for V and 6 bases for J; bases not matched to a gene: 6. CDR3 length: 16 residues. Germline CDR1 SGHRS, CDR2 YFSETQ. The chain's CDR3 is CASSLVPGTGGDTQYF. The CDR3 DNA is TGCGCCAGCAGCTTGGTCCCCGGGACAGGGGGTGATACGCAGTATTTT.

The V and J genes are TRBV4-2 and TRBJ2-5; D perhaps matches TRBD2 (7 bases). Germline CDR1 is LGHNA and CDR2 is YNFKEQ. V was clipped by 0 bases and J by 5 bases, with 16 bases between them. This CDR3 region has 16 residues. The CDR3 reads CASSQESGARGETQYF. The CDR3 bases are TGTGCCAGCAGCCAAGAATCAGGGGCGCGGGGGGAGACCCAGTACTTC.